Listed below are T cell receptor beta chains from one sample, sequenced in a study of T cell changes during pregnancy in multiple sclerosis. TCRdb's copy holds only in-frame clones and misses some; the assay was immunoSEQ multiplex PCR. The repertoire holds over 100,000 clones, about 90% seen once, with less than 2% in the top ten. This specimen was peripheral blood, taken in the third trimester of pregnancy. All receptors come from a female donor with multiple sclerosis, enrolled in a pregnancy study. CDR3s include the opening cysteine and the closing phenylalanine or tryptophan. The D gene is left open where the match is weak. The size of a clone is reported for some rows only, either as once, few or many, or as a class for expanded clones.

v_call,d_call,clone_size,j_call,cdr3_aa,cdr3_nt
TRBV6-5,NA,NA,TRBJ1-6,CASSPGQRTSPLHF,TGTGCCAGCAGCCCGGGACAAAGGACATCACCCCTCCACTTT
TRBV2,TRBD1,NA,TRBJ2-2,CASSVDRGNTGELFF,TGTGCCAGCAGTGTGGACAGGGGGAACACCGGGGAGCTGTTTTTT
TRBV28,TRBD1,NA,TRBJ1-1,CASNADRGVTEAFF,TGTGCCAGCAACGCAGACAGGGGGGTTACTGAAGCTTTCTTT
TRBV19,NA,NA,TRBJ2-2,CASSAYRAPGELFF,TGTGCCAGTAGTGCATACAGGGCCCCCGGGGAGCTGTTTTTT
TRBV5-1,NA,NA,TRBJ2-1,CASSLAYYGYDEQFF,TGCGCCAGCAGCTTGGCTTACTATGGTTACGATGAGCAGTTCTTC
TRBV13,NA,NA,TRBJ2-2,CASSLRAQGQGIGELFF,TGTGCCAGCAGCTTAAGGGCCCAGGGGCAGGGGATCGGGGAGCTGTTTTTT
TRBV15,NA,NA,TRBJ1-4,CATRRREEKLFF,TGTGCCACCAGGCGGAGAGAGGAAAAACTGTTTTTT
TRBV28,NA,NA,TRBJ2-5,CASTLGGGETQYF,TGTGCCAGCACCCTGGGAGGGGGGGAGACCCAGTACTTC
TRBV5-1,NA,NA,TRBJ1-1,CASSLAVDTEAFF,TGCGCCAGCAGCTTGGCGGTTGACACTGAAGCTTTCTTT
TRBV5-4,TRBD2,NA,TRBJ2-3,CASIAGVSPDTQYF,TGTGCCAGCATAGCGGGAGTAAGCCCAGATACGCAGTATTTT
TRBV30,TRBD1,NA,TRBJ2-1,CACHRTGSDEQFF,TGTGCCTGTCACCGGACAGGGAGCGATGAGCAGTTCTTC
TRBV27,TRBD1,NA,TRBJ1-1,CASSLSGQINTEAFF,TGTGCCAGCAGTTTATCGGGACAGATTAACACTGAAGCTTTCTTT
TRBV14,NA,NA,TRBJ1-1,CATSRGGVNEAFF,TGTGCCACGTCTAGGGGAGGGGTAAACGAAGCTTTCTTT
TRBV7-3,TRBD2,NA,TRBJ2-2,CASSLVGGAGGELFF,TGTGCCAGCAGCTTAGTCGGGGGGGCCGGCGGGGAGCTGTTTTTT
TRBV27,TRBD1,NA,TRBJ2-7,CASSYQMGDRDYEQYF,TGTGCCAGCAGTTACCAAATGGGGGACAGGGACTACGAGCAGTACTTC
TRBV4-1,TRBD1,NA,TRBJ1-6,CASSRGSGQGNSPLHF,TGCGCCAGCAGCCGGGGGTCGGGACAGGGTAATTCACCCCTCCACTTT
TRBV9,TRBD1,NA,TRBJ1-1,CASSAGTANTEAFF,TGTGCCAGCAGCGCTGGGACAGCGAACACTGAAGCTTTCTTT
TRBV7-8,NA,NA,TRBJ2-3,CASSLTHQDTQYF,TGTGCCAGCAGCTTAACACATCAAGATACGCAGTATTTT
TRBV6-4,TRBD1,NA,TRBJ1-2,CASRPGQGDYGYTF,TGTGCCAGCAGGCCGGGACAGGGGGACTATGGCTACACCTTC
TRBV7-6,TRBD1,NA,TRBJ2-1,CASSLGQGQYSYNEQFF,TGTGCCAGCAGCTTAGGACAGGGGCAATATTCCTACAATGAGCAGTTCTTC
TRBV28,NA,NA,TRBJ1-5,CASSPGPHQPQHF,TGTGCCAGCAGTCCAGGGCCTCATCAGCCCCAGCATTTT
TRBV28,TRBD2,NA,TRBJ2-2,CASSSLLGLAGGDTGELFF,TGTGCCAGCAGTTCCCTCCTGGGACTAGCGGGAGGGGACACCGGGGAGCTGTTTTTT
TRBV10-3,TRBD2,NA,TRBJ2-3,CAISESGGVGTDTQYF,TGTGCCATCAGTGAGTCGGGAGGGGTAGGCACAGATACGCAGTATTTT
TRBV18,TRBD1,NA,TRBJ1-2,CASSPSDRGGYGYTF,TGTGCCAGCTCACCAAGTGACAGGGGAGGCTATGGCTACACCTTC
TRBV5-1,NA,NA,TRBJ2-4,CASSLVRGGIQYF,TGCGCCAGCAGCTTGGTTCGGGGTGGCATTCAGTACTTC
TRBV27,TRBD2,NA,TRBJ2-1,CASSLRPQLAGNNEQFF,TGTGCCAGCAGTTTAAGGCCCCAACTAGCGGGGAACAATGAGCAGTTCTTC
TRBV6-5,NA,NA,TRBJ1-6,CASSYSTDSPLHF,TGTGCCAGCAGTTACTCCACAGACTCACCCCTCCACTTT
TRBV10-3,TRBD1,NA,TRBJ2-3,CAIRAGTGGPDTQYF,TGTGCCATCAGGGCCGGGACAGGGGGCCCCGATACGCAGTATTTT
TRBV2,TRBD2,NA,TRBJ2-7,CASSPGTSGTYEQYF,TGTGCCAGCAGCCCCGGGACTAGCGGGACCTACGAGCAGTACTTC
TRBV27,NA,NA,TRBJ1-1,CASSLSGQITEAFF,TGTGCCAGCAGTTTAAGTGGACAGATAACTGAAGCTTTCTTT
TRBV6-5,NA,NA,TRBJ1-1,CASSLGSHGGVEAFF,TGTGCCAGCAGTTTAGGCTCACACGGGGGGGTTGAAGCTTTCTTT
TRBV30,NA,NA,TRBJ1-1,CAWTGVWNTEAFF,TGTGCCTGGACAGGGGTTTGGAACACTGAAGCTTTCTTT
TRBV19,NA,once,TRBJ2-2,CASSYGHYTGELFF,TGTGCCAGTAGTTACGGACACTACACCGGGGAGCTGTTTTTT
TRBV7-8,NA,NA,TRBJ2-1,CASSLREVSLDNEQFF,TGTGCCAGCAGCTTAAGGGAGGTCAGTCTAGACAATGAGCAGTTCTTC
TRBV28,TRBD2,NA,TRBJ2-1,CASSPRSQTLLAAYNEQFF,TGTGCCAGCAGTCCACGATCCCAAACCCTACTAGCGGCATACAATGAGCAGTTCTTC
TRBV5-1,TRBD2,NA,TRBJ2-7,CASSFTSGRNEQYF,TGCGCCAGCAGCTTTACTAGCGGGAGGAACGAGCAGTACTTC
TRBV5-4,NA,NA,TRBJ1-2,CASSQGGDYGYTF,TGTGCCAGCAGCCAGGGAGGAGACTATGGCTACACCTTC
TRBV4-1,TRBD1,NA,TRBJ2-7,CASSQVETGVYEQYF,TGCGCCAGCAGCCAAGTTGAGACAGGGGTTTACGAGCAGTACTTC
TRBV5-6,NA,NA,TRBJ2-7,CASSLPGHMTTEQYF,TGTGCCAGCAGCTTACCGGGACATATGACTACGGAGCAGTACTTC
TRBV7-3,TRBD2,NA,TRBJ2-1,CASSSPSGLAGGREQFF,TGTGCCAGCAGCTCGCCATCGGGACTAGCGGGGGGGCGGGAGCAGTTCTTC
TRBV27,NA,NA,TRBJ2-2,CASSPYTGELFF,TGTGCCAGCAGTCCCTATACCGGGGAGCTGTTTTTT
TRBV18,TRBD2,NA,TRBJ2-1,CASSPAGLAYNEQFF,TGTGCCAGCTCACCGGCTGGACTAGCTTACAATGAGCAGTTCTTC
TRBV30,NA,NA,TRBJ2-2,CAGGGGNTGELFF,TGTGCCGGAGGGGGGGGAAACACCGGGGAGCTGTTTTTT
TRBV5-6,NA,NA,TRBJ2-2,CASSLGTGLPGELFF,TGTGCCAGCAGCTTGGGTACAGGGTTACCCGGGGAGCTGTTTTTT
TRBV29-1,NA,NA,TRBJ1-2,CSVQQANYGYTF,TGCAGCGTCCAGCAGGCTAACTATGGCTACACCTTC
TRBV19,TRBD1,NA,TRBJ1-1,CASSMDRMGTEAFF,TGTGCCAGTAGTATGGACAGGATGGGAACTGAAGCTTTCTTT
TRBV6-7,NA,NA,TRBJ2-2,CASSDIYTGELFF,TGTGCCAGCAGTGACATATACACCGGGGAGCTGTTTTTT
TRBV30,NA,NA,TRBJ2-3,CAWTGTDTQYF,TGTGCCTGGACGGGCACAGATACGCAGTATTTT
TRBV19,TRBD1,NA,TRBJ1-1,CASSGTGYTEAFF,TGTGCCAGTTCCGGGACAGGGTACACTGAAGCTTTCTTT
TRBV19,NA,NA,TRBJ2-7,CASSPRRTFYEQYF,TGTGCCAGTAGTCCCCGTCGAACTTTCTACGAGCAGTACTTC